The clone carrying this TCR beta chain occurred a few times. Trimming cost V 0 bases and J 10 bases, with 18 bases left between them. Germline CDR1 and CDR2: LNHNV and YYDKDF (reference sequence). The CDR3 consists of 16 residues. This record belongs to a study of patients and donors after allogeneic stem cell transplantation. TCRdb reprocessed the RT-PCR reads via MiXCR and lists one record per CDR3 protein. The profile shows about 110,000 distinct CDR3 sequences, approximately 40% of them singletons. The sequenced material came from blood, either unsorted or a sorted T cell fraction (not recorded which). The chain links TRBV15 to TRBJ1-4; D uncertain. This TCR was sampled from a human donor who was either an allogeneic HSCT recipient or a stem cell or donor lymphocyte infusion donor (not recorded which). It is not recorded whose cells these are; they may come from a transplant donor. This chain's CDR3 is CATSRDTPDPRRKLFF. As DNA, the CDR3 is TGTGCCACCAGCAGAGATACCCCGGATCCAAGGCGAAAACTGTTTTTT.